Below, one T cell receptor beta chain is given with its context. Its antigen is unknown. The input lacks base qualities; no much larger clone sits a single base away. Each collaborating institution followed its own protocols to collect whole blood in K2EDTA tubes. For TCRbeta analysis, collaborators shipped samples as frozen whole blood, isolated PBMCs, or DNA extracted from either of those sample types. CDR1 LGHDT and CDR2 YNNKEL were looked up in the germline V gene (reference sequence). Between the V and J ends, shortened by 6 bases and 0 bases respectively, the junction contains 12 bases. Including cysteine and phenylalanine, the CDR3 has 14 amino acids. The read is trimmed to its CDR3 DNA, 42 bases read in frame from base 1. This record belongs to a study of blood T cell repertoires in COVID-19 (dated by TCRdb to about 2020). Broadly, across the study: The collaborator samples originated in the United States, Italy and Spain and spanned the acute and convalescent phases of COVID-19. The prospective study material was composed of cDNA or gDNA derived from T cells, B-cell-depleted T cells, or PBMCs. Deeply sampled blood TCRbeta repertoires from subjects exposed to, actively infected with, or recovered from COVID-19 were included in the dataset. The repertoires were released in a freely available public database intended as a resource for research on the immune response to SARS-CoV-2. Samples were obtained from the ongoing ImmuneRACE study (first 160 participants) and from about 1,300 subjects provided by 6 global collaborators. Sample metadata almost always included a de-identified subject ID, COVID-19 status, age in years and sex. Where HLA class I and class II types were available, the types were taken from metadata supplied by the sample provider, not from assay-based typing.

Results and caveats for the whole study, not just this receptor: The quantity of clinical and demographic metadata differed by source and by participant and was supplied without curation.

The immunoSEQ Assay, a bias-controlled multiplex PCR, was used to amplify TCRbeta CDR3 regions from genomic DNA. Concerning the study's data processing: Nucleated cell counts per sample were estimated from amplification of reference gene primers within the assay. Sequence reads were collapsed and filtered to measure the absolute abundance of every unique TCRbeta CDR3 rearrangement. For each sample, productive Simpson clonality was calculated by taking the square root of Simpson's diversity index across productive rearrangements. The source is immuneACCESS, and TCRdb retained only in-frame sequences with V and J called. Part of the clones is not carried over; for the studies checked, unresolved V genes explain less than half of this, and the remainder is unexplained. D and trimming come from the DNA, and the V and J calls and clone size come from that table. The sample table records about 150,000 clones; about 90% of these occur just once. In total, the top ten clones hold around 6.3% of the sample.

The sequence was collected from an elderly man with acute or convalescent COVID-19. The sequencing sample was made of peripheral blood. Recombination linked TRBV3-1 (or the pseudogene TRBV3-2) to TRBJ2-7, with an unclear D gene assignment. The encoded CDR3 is CASSLFLNSYEQYF. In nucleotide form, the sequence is TGTGCCAGCAGTCTATTCCTTAACTCCTACGAGCAGTACTTC.